Listed here are 28 T cell receptor beta chains from one sample, sequenced in a study of regulatory dendritic cells for organ transplantation. Repertoires were generated with immunoSEQ multiplex PCR, while TCRdb's copy carries only in-frame clones and drops some. There are 34,000 or so clones in the sample; about 89% occur only once, and under 0.065% lies in the top ten. Sequenced input: naive CD4+ T cells from blood. Subset described: CD45RA+ naive T cells. The receptors derive from a human donor in good health.

CDR3 in DNA: TGCGCCAGCAGTCGAGTTACAGGGGGCGAACCCGCCCGAGAGACCCAGTACTTC. Translated, it gives CASSRVTGGEPARETQYF. This chain links TRBV23-1 with TRBJ2-5, with TRBD1 matching 9 bases. TRBV23-1 is given ORF status, its function remaining uncertain. V dropped 4 bases and J dropped 4; count of bases not matched to a gene: 16. The CDR3 contains 18 residues.

The chain combines TRBV6-5 with TRBJ1-2; 7 bases match TRBD1. Germline CDR1 reads MNHEY; CDR2 reads SVGAGI. V gave up 5 bases and J gave up 4 bases; unmatched junction bases: 10. This CDR3 contains 15 residues. The CDR3: CASSKTGTVVYGYTF. DNA of the CDR3: TGTGCCAGCAGTAAAACCGGGACAGTAGTCTATGGCTACACCTTC.

The V and J genes are TRBV25-1 and TRBJ1-1, with D tentatively TRBD1 (5 bases). The CDR3 length is 13 residues. The ends were cut back, 1 base at V and 6 bases at J, with 9 bases in the middle. Germline V gene data show CDR1 as MGHDK and CDR2 as SYGVNS. CDR3 amino acids: CASSEFPGPEAFF. The CDR3 DNA sequence: TGTGCCAGCAGTGAATTTCCGGGACCTGAAGCTTTCTTT.

This clone was observed a handful of times. The V call is TRBV30, the J call TRBJ1-2; D remains unclear. Germline CDR1 GTSNPN, CDR2 SVGIG (reference sequence). The CDR3 is made up of 13 amino acids. Trimming left V 0 bases short and J 2 bases short, with 7 bases between. The CDR3 here is CAWSVTENYGYTF. In DNA, the CDR3 is TGTGCCTGGAGTGTAACCGAGAACTATGGCTACACCTTC.

The chain couples TRBV7-2 to TRBJ1-2; 8 bases fit TRBD1. CDR1 and CDR2 (germline): SGHTA, FQGNSA. Losses at the gene ends were 0 bases for V and 4 bases for J; bases not matched to a gene: 7. CDR3 size: 16 residues. CDR3 loop: CASSLASQGAGYGYTF. CDR3 in DNA: TGTGCCAGCAGCTTAGCATCTCAGGGGGCGGGCTATGGCTACACCTTC.

Only a few counts were recorded for this clone. The V gene is TRBV6-1, the J gene TRBJ1-6; D remains unclear. Trimming cost V 7 bases and J 2 bases, with 12 bases left between them. Germline CDR1 and CDR2: MNHNS and SASEGT. The CDR3 consists of 15 residues. This CDR3 reads CASKWREPYNSPLHF. The CDR3 DNA sequence: TGTGCCAGCAAGTGGAGGGAGCCCTATAATTCACCCCTCCACTTT.

The rearrangement uses TRBV2 and TRBJ2-3; D ambiguous. This CDR3 is built from 15 residues. The germline V gene encodes CDR1 SNHLY and CDR2 FYNNEI. Trimming shortened V by 4 bases and J by 0 bases, and 11 bases separated the two germline ends. The CDR3 region has the DNA TGTGCCAGCAGTGGATCCAGCGATAGCACAGATACGCAGTATTTT. The encoded protein is CASSGSSDSTDTQYF.

The chain links TRBV11-2 to TRBJ1-2, with D tentatively TRBD1 (6 bases). V lost 5 bases and J lost 1, with 23 bases in between. Germline V CDR1 and CDR2: SGHAT, FQNNGV. CDR3 length equals 18 residues. The CDR3 region has the DNA TGTGCCAGCAGCCCCGTTAACAGGGCTCGTGGGAATAACTATGGCTACACCTTC. This sequence encodes CASSPVNRARGNNYGYTF.

The chain is built from TRBV30 and TRBJ1-2, with D hard to call. V was pared by 2 bases and J by 7 bases, with 5 bases between. The CDR3 runs 10 residues. The germline V gene encodes CDR1 GTSNPN and CDR2 SVGIG (reference sequence). CDR3 nucleotide sequence: TGTGCCTGGAGTCCAATTGGCTACACCTTC. It is translated as CAWSPIGYTF.

The rearrangement uses TRBV28 and TRBJ1-6; 7 positions match TRBD1. Germline assignment: CDR1 MDHEN and CDR2 SYDVKM. Losses at the gene ends were 3 bases for V and 5 bases for J; bases not matched to a gene: 4. The CDR3 length is 15 residues. CDR3 DNA: TGTGCCAGCAGTTTCCCCGGGACAGATAATTCACCCCTCCACTTT. It encodes CASSFPGTDNSPLHF. Full variable domain (outside the CDR3, taken from reference TRBV28 and TRBJ1-6): DVKVTQSSRYLVKRTGEKVFLECVQDMDHENMFWYRQDPGLGLRLIYFSYDVKMKEKGDIPEGYSVSREKKERFSLILESASTNQTSMYLCASSFPGTDNSPLHFGNGTRLTVT.

The rearrangement links TRBV5-3 to TRBJ2-7; possibly TRBD1 or TRBD2 for D (5 bases each). TRBV5-3 is designated an ORF whose function remains uncertain. Trimming took 4 bases from V and 7 from J, leaving 12 bases between them. This CDR3 spans 12 amino acids. The CDR3 region is CARSPGPTEQYF. CDR3 nucleotides: TGTGCCAGAAGCCCGGGACCCACGGAGCAGTACTTC.

This clone was detected once. This chain links TRBV28 with TRBJ2-3; 13 bases are a match to TRBD2. Per the germline V gene, CDR1 is MDHEN and CDR2 is SYDVKM. The trim removed 2 bases at V and 0 bases at J, leaving 14 bases unmatched. The CDR3 runs to 21 residues. CDR3 sequence reads: CASSLRGRLAGGPGSTDTQYF. For the CDR3, the DNA is TGTGCCAGCAGTTTACGGGGGAGACTAGCGGGAGGCCCAGGGAGCACAGATACGCAGTATTTT.

This chain links TRBV19 with TRBJ2-1; tentatively, D is TRBD2 (5 bases). The CDR3 loop spans 12 amino acids. V dropped 4 bases and J dropped 4 bases, with 5 bases sitting between them. Germline CDR1 is LNHDA and CDR2 is SQIVND (reference sequence). CDR3 in DNA: TGTGCCAGTAGTACGGGATACAATGAGCAGTTCTTC. This translates into CASSTGYNEQFF.

This chain uses TRBV7-2 with TRBJ2-1; 8 bases agree with TRBD1. The CDR3 spans 15 residues. Trimming at V came to 2 bases and at J to 4 bases, leaving 4 bases not matched to a gene. Per the germline V gene, CDR1 is SGHTA and CDR2 is FQGNSA. The CDR3 loop is CASSLSQGAYNEQFF. As DNA, the CDR3 is TGTGCCAGCAGCTTATCCCAGGGGGCTTACAATGAGCAGTTCTTC.

The chain employs TRBV28 and TRBJ2-2; a possible D gene is TRBD1 (5 bases). V lost 3 bases, J lost 4 bases, and 9 bases lay in between. Per germline, CDR1 MDHEN and CDR2 SYDVKM. CDR3 length: 14 amino acids. CDR3: CASSFSTVTGELFF. The CDR3, as DNA: TGTGCCAGCAGTTTCTCGACAGTCACCGGGGAGCTGTTTTTT.

The V call is TRBV28, the J call TRBJ1-5; D not resolved. The germline V gene encodes CDR1 MDHEN and CDR2 SYDVKM. V gave up 6 bases and J gave up 4 bases, with 16 bases separating them. CDR3 length: 15 amino acids. CDR3 DNA: TGTGCCAGCAGCCCGGGTCTTTGGGTGAATCAGCCCCAGCATTTT. This encodes CASSPGLWVNQPQHF.

The J gene is TRBJ2-5, the V gene TRBV9; the D is unclear. This CDR3 region has 13 residues. Germline CDR1 is SGDLS and CDR2 is YYNGEE. Trimming left V 3 bases short and J 1 base short, with 7 bases between. The chain's CDR3 is CASSAHLQETQYF. CDR3 DNA: TGTGCCAGCAGCGCCCACCTCCAAGAGACCCAGTACTTC.

V gene TRBV30 combines with J gene TRBJ1-5; D gene ambiguous. CDR3 length: 14 amino acids. V lost 0 bases, J lost 2 bases, and 8 bases lay in between. The germline V gene has CDR1 GTSNPN and CDR2 SVGIG (reference sequence). The CDR3 protein is CAWSVGRGNQPQHF. In DNA form, the CDR3 reads TGTGCCTGGAGTGTAGGTCGGGGCAATCAGCCCCAGCATTTT.

The J gene is TRBJ2-7, the V gene TRBV6-6, with D tentatively TRBD2 (5 bases). The germline V and J ends were trimmed by 7 bases and 6 bases, with 16 bases remaining between them. The CDR3 length is 13 residues. Germline CDR1 MNHNY, CDR2 SVGAGI (reference sequence). CDR3 amino acids: CASNPKLAGEQYF. CDR3 bases: TGTGCCAGCAACCCGAAGCTAGCCGGCGAGCAGTACTTC.

The CDR3 sequence: CASTKRGGQTWEKLFF. The CDR3 nucleotides are TGTGCCAGCACCAAGCGTGGGGGACAGACTTGGGAAAAACTGTTTTTT. The rearrangement joins TRBV7-8 to TRBJ1-4; 7 bases fit TRBD1. Germline loops: CDR1 SGHVS, CDR2 FQNEAQ. The CDR3 sequence is 16 residues long. The ends lost 7 bases at V and 8 bases at J; junction bases unmatched: 16.

The CDR3 sequence is CASRVSGANVLTF. DNA of the CDR3: TGTGCCAGTAGGGTCTCTGGGGCCAACGTCCTGACTTTC. The gene calls are TRBV19 and TRBJ2-6; D not certain. CDR3 length: 13 residues. Germline lookup yields CDR1 LNHDA and CDR2 SQIVND (reference sequence). Between the trimmed V and J ends, which lost 6 bases and 0 bases, there was a span of 3 bases.

This clone was detected only a few times. The genes are TRBV7-9 and TRBJ1-2; 9 bases are shared with TRBD1. The CDR3 sequence is 19 residues long. Germline-derived CDR1 and CDR2 are SEHNR and FQNEAQ (reference sequence). The V and J ends lost 5 bases and 4 bases, in that order; junction bases with no gene match: 20. CDR3 protein: CASSPWDRVATSSIYGYTF. As DNA, the CDR3 is TGTGCCAGCAGCCCCTGGGACAGGGTTGCGACAAGCTCAATCTATGGCTACACCTTC. Looking up the rest from reference TRBV7-9 and TRBJ1-2 gives the full variable domain: DTGVSQNPRHKITKRGQNVTFRCDPISEHNRLYWYRQTLGQGPEFLTYFQNEAQLEKSRLLSDRFSAERPKGSFSTLEIQRTEQGDSAMYLCASSPWDRVATSSIYGYTFGSGTRLTVV.

The V gene is TRBV6-6, the J gene TRBJ2-1; no reliable D call. The germline V gene encodes CDR1 MNHNY and CDR2 SVGAGI (reference sequence). Between the trimmed V and J ends, which lost 2 bases and 2 bases, there was a span of 13 bases. The CDR3 loop spans 16 amino acids. The CDR3 loop is CASSYLDGRAYNEQFF. For the CDR3, the DNA is TGTGCCAGCAGTTACCTTGACGGCAGAGCCTACAATGAGCAGTTCTTC.

This clone has more than one count but fewer than ten. The V call is TRBV18, the J call TRBJ1-5; 10 bases fit TRBD1. The germline V gene has CDR1 KGHSH and CDR2 LQKENI. V lost 3 bases and J lost 3; bases outside the gene matches: 5. The CDR3 extends over 16 amino acids. The CDR3 nucleotides are TGTGCCAGCTCACCCTCAGACAGGGGGCACAATCAGCCCCAGCATTTT. Protein product: CASSPSDRGHNQPQHF.

The chain joins TRBV7-3 to TRBJ2-1; no firm D call. Trimming took 3 bases from V and 3 from J, leaving 6 bases between them. The CDR3 sequence is 13 residues long. The V gene's germline CDR1 is SGHTA and CDR2 FQGTGA. The CDR3 reads CASSFTSYNEQFF. CDR3 nucleotides: TGTGCCAGCAGCTTTACCAGCTACAATGAGCAGTTCTTC.

The chain is built from TRBV9 and TRBJ1-1, with TRBD1 matching 9 bases. V lost 3 bases and J lost 1; bases outside the gene matches: 7. Per the germline V gene, CDR1 is SGDLS and CDR2 is YYNGEE. This CDR3 contains 16 residues. The CDR3 is CASSAGTGTSNTEAFF. The CDR3 DNA reads TGTGCCAGCAGCGCCGGGACAGGGACTTCGAACACTGAAGCTTTCTTT.

The DNA for the CDR3 is TGTGCCAGCTCACCACTGAGGAGTGGGGGCGGGGAAAAACTGTTTTTT. The encoded protein is CASSPLRSGGGEKLFF. The J gene is TRBJ1-4, the V gene TRBV18, with D perhaps TRBD1 (6 bases). CDR1 KGHSH and CDR2 LQKENI come from the germline V gene. The V end lost 1 base, the J end lost 8 bases, and 17 bases lay between the germline ends. There are 16 residues in the CDR3.

This clone was observed a single time. Here the CDR3 reads CASSVASARTDTQYF. The CDR3 DNA reads TGTGCCAGCAGCGTGGCTAGCGCGCGCACAGATACGCAGTATTTT. The chain is built from TRBV7-2 and TRBJ2-3; D might be TRBD2 (6 bases). Germline V gives CDR1 SGHTA, CDR2 FQGNSA. CDR3 size: 15 residues. Deletions cut 5 bases from V and 1 base from J, with 13 bases between.